This passage covers 22 T cell receptor beta chains from one sample sequenced in a study of CD8 T cells in ankylosing spondylitis. Using its own MiXCR run on the 5' RACE reads, TCRdb lists one record per CDR3 protein. There are just under 350,000 distinct CDR3 sequences in the sample; roughly 14% occur only once, and approximately 0.99% lies in the top ten. The material sequenced was blood, either unsorted or a sorted T cell fraction (not recorded which). These receptors were collected from a male donor with ankylosing spondylitis or in good health (not recorded which).

A few counts support this clonotype. V is TRBV12-3 or TRBV12-4 and J is TRBJ2-3; TRBD1 agrees at 7 bases. With V trimmed by 4 bases and J by 1 base, 2 bases remained unmatched. The CDR3 totals 14 residues. The CDR3 is CASSSGQRTDTQYF. CDR3 DNA: TGTGCCAGCAGTTCGGGACAGCGCACAGATACGCAGTATTTT.

This clonotype has more than one count but fewer than ten. The chain employs TRBV10-3 and TRBJ2-2, with D uncertain. From germline, CDR1 is ENHRY and CDR2 SYGVKD. V shed 3 bases and J shed 6 bases, with 2 bases lying between them. This CDR3 region has 11 residues. The CDR3 spells CAISDPGELFF. In DNA form, the CDR3 reads TGTGCCATCAGTGACCCCGGGGAGCTGTTTTTT.

The rearrangement joins TRBV20-1 to TRBJ2-5, with 7 bases that match TRBD1. The junction had 11 bases not matched to a gene; V was cut back by 2 bases and J by 5 bases. The CDR3 spans 15 residues. Per the germline V gene, CDR1 is DFQATT and CDR2 is SNEGSKA (reference sequence). The CDR3 sequence is CSARLGTTGAETQYF. As DNA, the CDR3 is TGCAGTGCTAGATTGGGGACAACAGGGGCGGAGACCCAGTACTTC.

This clonotype was observed a handful of times. The chain has TRBV7-9 and TRBJ2-7; possibly TRBD1 for D (6 bases). With 4 bases removed from V and 10 bases from J, the gap between germline ends came to 14 bases. The germline gives CDR1 SEHNR, CDR2 FQNEAQ (reference sequence). The CDR3 is 12 amino acids. CDR3 amino acids: CASSSLTGYQYF. The CDR3 DNA is TGTGCCAGCAGCTCCCTCACAGGGTACCAGTACTTC.

The rearrangement uses TRBV7-2 and TRBJ2-3; unclear D gene. Deletions cut 1 base from V and 2 bases from J, with 10 bases between. This CDR3 spans 15 amino acids. Germline V gives CDR1 SGHTA, CDR2 FQGNSA. The CDR3 DNA reads as TGTGCCAGCAGCTTAGTACGGAGTATCACAGATACGCAGTATTTT. This encodes CASSLVRSITDTQYF.

The sample holds a few counts of this clonotype. The CDR3 bases are TGCGCCAGCAGCTTGGAAGGACAGGGCCCGGTGAACACCGGGGAGCTGTTTTTT. Protein: CASSLEGQGPVNTGELFF. The J gene is TRBJ2-2, the V gene TRBV5-1, with 8 bases aligning to TRBD1. Germline V gene data show CDR1 as SGHRS and CDR2 as YFSETQ. V lost 0 bases to trimming and J lost 1 base; unmatched junction nucleotides: 8. The length of the CDR3 is 18 residues.

This clonotype was found a few times. The chain links TRBV19 to TRBJ2-7; D might be TRBD1 (6 bases). V was cut by 0 bases and J by 3 bases, with 15 bases left in between. The CDR3 spans 16 residues. CDR1 and CDR2 from the germline V gene are LNHDA and SQIVND (reference sequence). CDR3 region: CASSIDRRGKGYEQYF. For the CDR3, the DNA is TGTGCCAGTAGTATAGATCGCAGGGGCAAAGGCTACGAGCAGTACTTC.

This clonotype has a count of ten or more. This chain links TRBV5-1 with TRBJ2-2; 7 bases are a match to TRBD2. The germline CDR1 and CDR2 sequences are SGHRS and YFSETQ. The length of the CDR3 is 16 residues. The V gene end was trimmed by 4 bases and the J gene end by 7 bases; junction bases not matched to a gene: 13. CDR3 DNA sequence: TGCGCCAGCAGCCCACGAGGCGCGGGAGCGGTCGGGGAGCTGTTTTTT. Amino acid sequence: CASSPRGAGAVGELFF.

This chain joins TRBV9 and TRBJ2-3, with TRBD1 matching over 8 bases. The CDR3 is 15 residues long. Per germline, CDR1 SGDLS and CDR2 YYNGEE. The V and J ends lost 1 base and 4 bases, in that order; junction bases with no gene match: 5. This chain's CDR3 is CASSVRTQGADTQYF. The CDR3 region has the DNA TGTGCCAGCAGCGTAAGGACACAGGGGGCAGATACGCAGTATTTT.

In this sample, this clonotype turned up a few times. The rearrangement uses TRBV20-1 and TRBJ2-1; 10 nucleotides match TRBD2. The CDR3 consists of 15 residues. V lost 5 bases, J lost 7 bases, and 11 bases stayed unmatched. The V gene's germline CDR1 is DFQATT and CDR2 SNEGSKA (reference sequence). The CDR3 DNA follows: TGCAGTGCTCCTAGAGAAGCGGGAGGGCCAAATGAGCAGTTCTTC. Its translation: CSAPREAGGPNEQFF.

This clonotype has just a few counts. This rearrangement joins TRBV5-1 to TRBJ2-1; no definite D call. Trimming removed 4 bases from V and 8 bases from J, with 10 bases in between. The CDR3 contains 12 residues. The germline gives CDR1 SGHRS, CDR2 YFSETQ. DNA of the CDR3: TGCGCCAGCAGCGTGACCGGAGATGAGCAGTTCTTC. As protein: CASSVTGDEQFF.

The chain links TRBV5-6 to TRBJ1-1; D not certain. This CDR3 comprises 14 residues. V was shortened by 4 bases and J by 2 bases, with 12 bases between the two germline ends. CDR1 SGHDT and CDR2 YYEEEE come from the germline V gene. CDR3 DNA sequence: TGTGCCAGCAGCCCGGACCCCCTTAACACTGAAGCTTTCTTT. It codes for CASSPDPLNTEAFF.

This clonotype has just a few counts. The chain couples TRBV15 to TRBJ2-7, with 7 bases fitting TRBD1. Germline lookup yields CDR1 LNHNV and CDR2 YYDKDF (reference sequence). The trim removed 5 bases at V and 3 bases at J, leaving 4 bases unmatched. The CDR3 totals 13 residues. CDR3 loop: CATSENRGYEQYF. CDR3 DNA sequence: TGTGCCACCAGCGAGAACAGGGGCTACGAGCAGTACTTC.

This clonotype appeared a few times. The chain joins TRBV30 to TRBJ2-3, with 14 positions matching TRBD2. CDR3 length equals 15 residues. With V trimmed by 7 bases and J by 6 bases, 9 bases remained unmatched. Looked up from germline, CDR1 is GTSNPN and CDR2 is SVGIG (reference sequence). Written as DNA, the CDR3 is TGTGCCTTCAGGACTAGCGGGAGGAGGTCCGATACGCAGTATTTT. Amino acid sequence: CAFRTSGRRSDTQYF.

The genes are TRBV7-2 and TRBJ2-1; TRBD1 aligns across 10 bases. After removal of 4 bases from V and 7 bases from J, the junction contained 7 bases not matched to a gene. Germline V lookup: CDR1 SGHTA, CDR2 FQGNSA. CDR3 length: 15 amino acids. CDR3 sequence (DNA): TGTGCCAGCAGCTCCCGGGACAGGGGCGGTAATGAGCAGTTCTTC. Its translation: CASSSRDRGGNEQFF.

This clonotype was observed a handful of times. The chain employs TRBV19 and TRBJ2-5; the D is unclear. In germline, CDR1 is LNHDA, CDR2 SQIVND (reference sequence). Trimming stripped 7 bases from V and 0 bases from J, with 9 bases between. The CDR3 length is 13 residues. The CDR3, as DNA: TGTGCCAGTAAGGTAACGGACCAAGAGACCCAGTACTTC. This sequence encodes CASKVTDQETQYF.

Concerning this clonotype itself: At one end the junction does not follow the germline gene, possibly because of a read error. The V gene is TRBV5-1, the J gene TRBJ2-4; either TRBD1 or TRBD2 may supply D (5 bases each). The CDR3 is 15 residues long. Per germline, CDR1 SGHRS and CDR2 YFSETQ. CDR3 sequence: CASSLGTVTPNSQYF. For the CDR3, the DNA is TGCGCCAGCAGCCTGGGGACGGTGACCCCAAACAGTCAGTACTTC.

This clonotype has only a few counts. The V gene is TRBV6-1, the J gene TRBJ2-1, with 10 bases fitting TRBD1. The CDR3 is 14 residues long. V gave up 8 bases and J gave up 3 bases; unmatched junction bases: 4. Per the germline V gene, CDR1 is MNHNS and CDR2 is SASEGT. In DNA, the CDR3 is TGTGCCAGCCCCCGGGACAGGGGCTACAATGAGCAGTTCTTC. Amino acids: CASPRDRGYNEQFF.

The rearrangement links TRBV20-1 to TRBJ2-1; D is uncertain. V lost 0 bases, J lost 0 bases, and 9 bases lay in between. The CDR3 runs 15 residues. Germline V gives CDR1 DFQATT, CDR2 SNEGSKA (reference sequence). CDR3 sequence: CSARDVASSYNEQFF. The CDR3 DNA reads TGCAGTGCTAGAGATGTCGCTAGCTCCTACAATGAGCAGTTCTTC.

This clonotype has at least ten counts. The chain links TRBV5-1 to TRBJ2-1, with 11 nucleotides matching TRBD2. Germline CDR1 is SGHRS and CDR2 is YFSETQ. CDR3 length equals 17 residues. The V gene end was trimmed by 6 bases and the J gene end by 3 bases; junction bases not matched to a gene: 11. The DNA of the CDR3 is TGCGCCAGCACCCTAGAACCGGGACTAGCGGACTACAATGAGCAGTTCTTC. Protein sequence: CASTLEPGLADYNEQFF.

This clonotype was counted a few times. The junction departs from the called germline gene at one end, perhaps through a read error. This chain uses TRBV7-2 with TRBJ2-3, with 11 bases lining up with TRBD2. CDR3 size: 15 residues. CDR1 and CDR2 from the germline V gene are SGHTA and FQGNSA. The CDR3 DNA sequence: TGTGCCAGCAGCCTAGCGGGGGGATTCGCAGATACGCAGTATTTT. Protein sequence: CASSLAGGFADTQYF.

The V and J genes are TRBV5-1 and TRBJ1-5, with TRBD1 as a possible D gene (5 bases). Germline CDR1 and CDR2: SGHRS and YFSETQ. Between the trimmed V and J ends, which lost 5 bases and 0 bases, there was a span of 12 bases. The CDR3 has 15 residues. The CDR3 bases are TGCGCCAGCAGGGCAGGGACTTATAGCAATCAGCCCCAGCATTTT. Its translation: CASRAGTYSNQPQHF.